The T cell receptor (beta chain) under discussion was sequenced for a study of CD8+CD57+ T cells in acquired aplastic anemia. Study information: Quantities of DNA derived from sorted CD4+ and CD8+ cells averaged around 3 ug.

The V end was cut by 0 bases, the J end by 2 bases, with 11 bases between. This CDR3 has 15 amino acids. CDR1 SGHTS and CDR2 YDEGEE come from the germline V gene. This clonotype has only a few counts. A single base separates this from a much larger clone, so it may be a read error. The template used for profiling TCR beta VDJ and CDR3 was genomic DNA. Each CDR3 protein is one row after TCRdb ran MiXCR on the reads. Of hundreds of thousands of distinct CDR3 sequences listed, 55% to 70% were seen once; the top ten hold under 5%. Sequenced sample: sorted CD4+, CD8+, or CD8+CD57+ T cells (not recorded which) from PBMCs. The chain carries TRBV5-8 and TRBJ1-2; no firm D call. The TCR comes from a human donor in good health, serving as a control. CDR3: CASSLVGPRNYGYTF. CDR3 sequence (DNA): TGTGCCAGCAGCTTGGTAGGTCCAAGGAACTATGGCTACACCTTC.